The entry below gives a single T cell receptor beta chain sequence along with its context. This specimen belongs to a study of T cell changes during pregnancy in multiple sclerosis. The table came from immunoSEQ multiplex PCR; TCRdb's copy has only in-frame clones and leaves some out. This sample has approximately 17,000 clones; 84% occur once, and the top ten carry approximately 9.1%. The CDR3 totals 16 residues. V was trimmed by 0 bases and J by 7 bases, leaving 15 bases between them. CDR1 and CDR2 (germline): MNHNY, SVGAGI (reference sequence). The receptor comes from a female donor in good health, enrolled as a control in a pregnancy study. The sequencing here drew on CD8+ T cells from peripheral blood mononuclear cells, taken in the second trimester of pregnancy. The chain is built from TRBV6-6 and TRBJ1-4; no definite D call. The CDR3 here is CASSYSSYREGEKLFF. CDR3 sequence (DNA): TGTGCCAGCAGTTACTCGTCTTATAGGGAGGGTGAAAAACTGTTTTTT.